One sample yielded the 25 T cell receptor beta chains listed below, sequenced in a study of blood T cell repertoires in COVID-19. The data were produced by immunoSEQ multiplex PCR, yet TCRdb's version contains in-frame clones alone and is incomplete. The sample has 490,000 or so clones, approximately 87% seen once. Material: PBMCs or T cells enriched from blood (not recorded which). These receptors all come from a woman between 35 and 50 years old who had recovered from COVID-19.

The table lists this clone with a few counts. The chain uses TRBV10-3 and TRBJ1-1, with D possibly TRBD1 on 6 matching bases. Germline V gives CDR1 ENHRY, CDR2 SYGVKD. V dropped 6 bases and J dropped 7 bases, with 12 bases sitting between them. The CDR3 extends over 12 amino acids. In DNA form, the CDR3 reads TGTGCCATCAGCCCCGGACAGAATGAAGCTTTCTTT. Its protein is CAISPGQNEAFF.

The V call is TRBV7-9, the J call TRBJ2-2, with TRBD1 identical over 12 bases. J gave up 7 bases and V 5 bases, and 8 bases lay outside the gene matches. CDR1 is SEHNR, CDR2 FQNEAQ, per germline (reference sequence). The CDR3 runs to 16 residues. The CDR3 DNA reads as TGTGCCAGCAGCCGGGGGACAGGGGGCGTTATCGGGGAGCTGTTTTTT. Amino acid sequence: CASSRGTGGVIGELFF.

The CDR3 bases are TGCGCCAGCAGCTTAGCGGGAGTAGTTGGTAATGAGCAGTTCTTC. Protein: CASSLAGVVGNEQFF. The V gene is TRBV5-1, the J gene TRBJ2-1, with 8 positions matching TRBD2. Unmatched junction bases numbered 8, after V lost 2 bases and J lost 7 bases. Germline CDR1 is SGHRS and CDR2 is YFSETQ. The CDR3 spans 15 residues.

This clone has just one count. The chain links TRBV19 to TRBJ2-6, with TRBD1 matching over 9 bases. Germline CDR1 reads LNHDA; CDR2 reads SQIVND (reference sequence). The CDR3 is 18 residues long. The V and J ends lost 5 bases and 2 bases, in that order; junction bases with no gene match: 10. The CDR3 here is CASSPQPGTGPGANVLTF. The CDR3 coding sequence is TGTGCCAGTAGTCCTCAACCCGGGACAGGGCCTGGGGCCAACGTCCTGACTTTC.

The J gene is TRBJ1-2, the V gene TRBV29-1; 7 positions agree with TRBD1. The CDR3 sequence is 15 residues long. CDR1 is SQVTM, CDR2 ANQGSEA, per germline. J gave up 0 bases and V 2 bases, and 6 bases lay outside the gene matches. The CDR3 spells CSVEQGEASNYGYTF. CDR3 in DNA: TGCAGCGTTGAACAGGGGGAGGCTTCTAACTATGGCTACACCTTC.

The J gene is TRBJ2-5, the V gene TRBV6-2 or TRBV6-3; weak D call: TRBD2 (6 bases). CDR1 MNHEY and CDR2 SVGEGT come from the germline V gene. Deletions cut 2 bases from V and 0 bases from J, with 22 bases between. The CDR3 covers 19 residues. The CDR3, as DNA: TGTGCCAGCAGTTACCCCTCGCTTGCGCAAGGGAGGTACCAAGAGACCCAGTACTTC. The encoded protein is CASSYPSLAQGRYQETQYF.

This clone came up once. This chain joins TRBV6-2 or TRBV6-3 and TRBJ1-2; 7 bases agree with TRBD1. The CDR3 runs to 15 residues. Per germline, CDR1 MNHEY and CDR2 SVGEGT. V lost 4 bases to trimming and J lost 4 bases; unmatched junction nucleotides: 9. The CDR3: CASSLGGQALYGYTF. Here the CDR3 DNA reads TGTGCCAGCAGTTTAGGCGGACAGGCCCTCTATGGCTACACCTTC.

The chain combines TRBV7-9 with TRBJ2-1; 7 positions match TRBD1. Trimming took 1 base from V and 7 from J; bases not matched to a gene: 10. Per germline, CDR1 SEHNR and CDR2 FQNEAQ (reference sequence). The CDR3 runs to 16 residues. The CDR3 region is CASSLGLNRGANEQFF. As DNA, the CDR3 is TGTGCCAGCAGCTTAGGTTTGAACAGGGGAGCGAATGAGCAGTTCTTC.

The chain carries TRBV19 and TRBJ2-2; TRBD1 is a possible D gene (6 bases). The CDR3 runs to 15 residues. Trimming took 7 bases from V and 6 from J, leaving 18 bases between them. Germline CDR1 is LNHDA and CDR2 is SQIVND (reference sequence). The chain's CDR3 is CASKGEPLHPGELFF. In nucleotides, the CDR3 is TGTGCCAGTAAGGGGGAGCCGCTCCACCCCGGGGAGCTGTTTTTT.

The chain combines TRBV18 with TRBJ2-5, with 14 positions matching TRBD2. This CDR3 has 16 amino acids. The trim removed 5 bases at V and 3 bases at J, leaving 5 bases unmatched. Germline CDR1 and CDR2: KGHSH and LQKENI. The CDR3 loop reads CASSSGLAGGKETQYF. CDR3 nucleotides: TGTGCCAGCTCATCCGGACTAGCGGGAGGTAAAGAGACCCAGTACTTC. The whole variable domain, filled in from reference TRBV18 and TRBJ2-5, reads NAGVMQNPRHLVRRRGQEARLRCSPMKGHSHVYWYRQLPEEGLKFMVYLQKENIIDESGMPKERFSAEFPKEGPSILRIQQVVRGDSAAYFCASSSGLAGGKETQYFGPGTRLLVL.

The J gene is TRBJ2-1, the V gene TRBV12-3 or TRBV12-4, with D perhaps TRBD2 (7 bases). The CDR3 is 13 residues long. Trimming cost V 3 bases and J 8 bases, with 11 bases left between them. CDR3 nucleotides: TGTGCCAGCAGTTTGGGGGAGGGGGATGAGCAGTTCTTC. Translated, it gives CASSLGEGDEQFF.

The rearrangement links TRBV20-1 to TRBJ2-1, with 7 bases aligning to TRBD2. The CDR3 has 14 residues. The J segment lost 4 bases and the V segment lost 3 bases, leaving 6 bases of the junction unmatched. CDR1 and CDR2 (germline): DFQATT, SNEGSKA (reference sequence). The CDR3 DNA is TGCAGTGCTAGTCTGGCGGGGGAGTACAATGAGCAGTTCTTC. This sequence encodes CSASLAGEYNEQFF.

The chain links TRBV6-5 to TRBJ1-6, with D possibly matching TRBD1 (5 bases). The CDR3 covers 15 residues. Trimming removed 5 bases at V and 7 bases at J, with 15 bases between. Germline assignment: CDR1 MNHEY and CDR2 SVGAGI. This chain's CDR3 is CASSPKAGLNSPLHF. The CDR3, as DNA: TGTGCCAGCAGTCCAAAAGCAGGGTTGAATTCACCCCTCCACTTT.

This clone was seen a few times. The rearrangement uses TRBV5-1 and TRBJ2-2; 10 bases match TRBD2. Germline CDR1 reads SGHRS; CDR2 reads YFSETQ. V shed 4 bases and J 5 bases; nucleotides not matched to a gene: 8. The CDR3 spans 16 residues. The CDR3 protein is CASSLGASGRTGELFF. Here the CDR3 DNA reads TGCGCCAGCAGCCTGGGGGCTAGCGGGAGAACCGGGGAGCTGTTTTTT.

The chain combines TRBV3-1 (or the pseudogene TRBV3-2) with TRBJ2-1; 7 bases are shared with TRBD2. With 1 base clipped from V and 4 bases from J, the junction kept 7 bases outside the gene matches. CDR3 size: 16 residues. CDR1 is LGHDT, CDR2 YNNKEL, per germline (reference sequence). The CDR3 DNA is TGTGCCAGCAGCCAAGTTTTACTAGCGCGATACAATGAGCAGTTCTTC. Translation gives CASSQVLLARYNEQFF.

The rearrangement uses TRBV7-2 and TRBJ2-3, with no clear D. V lost 0 bases and J lost 2, with 9 bases in between. The germline V gene has CDR1 SGHTA and CDR2 FQGNSA. The length of the CDR3 is 15 residues. CDR3 loop: CASSLAPTYTDTQYF. The CDR3, as DNA: TGTGCCAGCAGCTTAGCGCCCACCTACACAGATACGCAGTATTTT. The full variable domain, with the rest looked up from reference TRBV7-2 and TRBJ2-3, is GAGVSQSPSNKVTEKGKDVELRCDPISGHTALYWYRQSLGQGLEFLIYFQGNSAPDKSGLPSDRFSAERTGGSVSTLTIQRTQQEDSAVYLCASSLAPTYTDTQYFGPGTRLTVL.

This clone turned up a few times. The J gene is TRBJ2-2, the V gene TRBV19; weak D call: TRBD2 (6 bases). The CDR3 is made up of 17 amino acids. The V and J ends lost 6 bases and 4 bases respectively, with 21 bases between them. Germline V gene data show CDR1 as LNHDA and CDR2 as SQIVND (reference sequence). The chain's CDR3 is CASRFRTGPGGTGELFF. In DNA, the CDR3 is TGTGCCAGTAGATTCCGAACGGGCCCCGGGGGCACCGGGGAGCTGTTTTTT. The full variable domain, with the rest looked up from reference TRBV19 and TRBJ2-2, is DGGITQSPKYLFRKEGQNVTLSCEQNLNHDAMYWYRQDPGQGLRLIYYSQIVNDFQKGDIAEGYSVSREKKESFPLTVTSAQKNPTAFYLCASRFRTGPGGTGELFFGEGSRLTVL.

The CDR3 loop reads CASSLDRVSDTQYF. CDR3 nucleotides: TGCGCCAGCAGCTTGGACAGGGTGTCAGATACGCAGTATTTT. This rearrangement joins TRBV5-1 to TRBJ2-3; a possible D gene is TRBD1 (6 bases). Trimming took off 0 bases at V and 4 bases at J, with 9 bases between the two ends. CDR1 and CDR2 from the germline V gene are SGHRS and YFSETQ. This CDR3 has 14 residues.

The chain couples TRBV27 to TRBJ2-3; 11 bases are a match to TRBD2. Germline-derived CDR1 and CDR2 are MNHEY and SMNVEV (reference sequence). The V segment lost 3 bases and the J segment 2 bases; nucleotides outside the gene matches: 4. The CDR3 totals 16 residues. Written as DNA, the CDR3 is TGTGCCAGCAGTTTCCTGGGACTAGCGGCCACAGATACGCAGTATTTT. Translation gives CASSFLGLAATDTQYF.

The gene calls are TRBV18 and TRBJ2-1, with 9 bases that match TRBD2. The CDR3 extends over 15 amino acids. Unmatched junction bases numbered 5, after V lost 3 bases and J lost 5 bases. CDR1 is KGHSH, CDR2 LQKENI, per germline. CDR3 coding DNA: TGTGCCAGCTCACCGAGACTAGCGGATAACAATGAGCAGTTCTTC. Translating gives CASSPRLADNNEQFF. Together with reference TRBV18 and TRBJ2-1, the CDR3 gives the full variable domain: NAGVMQNPRHLVRRRGQEARLRCSPMKGHSHVYWYRQLPEEGLKFMVYLQKENIIDESGMPKERFSAEFPKEGPSILRIQQVVRGDSAAYFCASSPRLADNNEQFFGPGTRLTVL.

This clone was seen a single time. This chain links TRBV6-5 with TRBJ1-2, with D tentatively TRBD1 (5 bases). Trimming removed 1 base from V and 8 bases from J, with 11 bases in between. Germline CDR1 and CDR2: MNHEY and SVGAGI. CDR3 size: 13 residues. The chain's CDR3 is CASSYWQGNGYTF. Here the CDR3 DNA reads TGTGCCAGCAGTTACTGGCAGGGAAACGGCTACACCTTC.

The rearrangement joins TRBV7-2 to TRBJ1-5; D is unclear. Between the trimmed V and J ends, which lost 3 bases and 6 bases, there was a span of 9 bases. From germline, CDR1 is SGHTA and CDR2 FQGNSA. CDR3 length: 13 residues. The chain's CDR3 is CASSFGERQPQHF. DNA for the CDR3: TGTGCCAGCAGCTTCGGGGAACGTCAGCCCCAGCATTTT.

This chain uses TRBV5-1 with TRBJ2-2; D perhaps matches TRBD1 (6 bases). Trimming pared 1 base from V and 6 bases from J, leaving 16 bases between. This CDR3 contains 16 residues. Germline values: CDR1 SGHRS, CDR2 YFSETQ. The DNA for the CDR3 is TGCGCCAGCAGCTTGTCCGTACAGGGCGGTTCCGGGGAGCTGTTTTTT. It is translated as CASSLSVQGGSGELFF. Together with reference TRBV5-1 and TRBJ2-2, the CDR3 gives the full variable domain: KAGVTQTPRYLIKTRGQQVTLSCSPISGHRSVSWYQQTPGQGLQFLFEYFSETQRNKGNFPGRFSGRQFSNSRSEMNVSTLELGDSALYLCASSLSVQGGSGELFFGEGSRLTVL.

This clone was detected only once. The chain uses TRBV4-2 and TRBJ2-3; a weak D match, TRBD1 (5 bases). Germline V gene sequence: CDR1 LGHNA, CDR2 YNFKEQ. The CDR3 is made up of 16 amino acids. With 1 base removed from V and 0 bases from J, the gap between germline ends came to 11 bases. The CDR3 reads CASSQVYRTSTDTQYF. CDR3 nucleotide sequence: TGTGCCAGCAGCCAAGTCTACCGGACAAGCACAGATACGCAGTATTTT.

The rearrangement uses TRBV29-1 and TRBJ1-2; D gene uncertain. This CDR3 is built from 13 residues. Trimming took 5 bases from V and 2 from J, leaving 12 bases between them. CDR1 SQVTM and CDR2 ANQGSEA come from the germline V gene. In DNA form, the CDR3 reads TGCAGCGTTTCTGAAATACTAAACTATGGCTACACCTTC. It specifies CSVSEILNYGYTF.